This is a list of T cell receptor beta chains from one sample in a study of a mutant IDH1 vaccine in newly diagnosed glioma. The antigens of these receptors remain unknown. The table came from immunoSEQ multiplex PCR; TCRdb's copy has only in-frame clones and leaves some out. The table has 88,000 or so clones, 75% to 85% seen once. The sample consisted of PBMCs, taken from a glioma patient whose treatment included an IDH1 peptide vaccine. Receptors originate from a man between 25 and 39 years old with glioma. Some clones in this sample may be carry-over from other donors' samples. Both conserved end residues are trimmed from each CDR3. Fields, in order: V gene, CDR3 protein.

TRBV27	ASRPPRGWDNEQF
TRBV4-2	ASSQVSGGVNEQF
TRBV7-2	ASSFGPNYGYT
TRBV6-1	ASSEGRQVLAQY
TRBV4-1	ASSKTPGGLASGNTIY
TRBV30	AWSEAGALF
TRBV19	ASSLLRGTGELF
TRBV7-2	ASSLNGGTYYGYT
TRBV7-7	ASSLDRNNEQF
TRBV10-2	ASRRSGLAGYNEQF
TRBV7-2	ASSPQLEGSGEQY
TRBV5-4	ASSLSSSYNEQF
TRBV2	ASSRGQGIADTQY
TRBV4-3	ASSQDRVGTNYGYT
TRBV5-5	ASRTGTGVNYGYT
TRBV9	ASSVGDISWATNEKLF
TRBV4-1	ASSHPGLAGGSGNNEQF
TRBV18	ASSPEGGDQPQH
TRBV6-5	ASTPLSGGSDGYT
TRBV5-5	ASSLRTVVPEKLF
TRBV6-1	ASRQGRIWLETQY
TRBV11-2	ASSSLRRDSGNTIY
TRBV6-1	ASVTRQEADTQY
TRBV5-5	ASSLGQGDPEQY
TRBV5-1	ASSWTGYEQY
TRBV11-2	ASSLTHTANYGYT
TRBV2	ASIFTQNTEAF
TRBV10-3	AISTGSPDHYGYT
TRBV30	AWSPTSGSQY
TRBV7-2	ASSFRRVSTDTQY
TRBV7-2	ASSLDGGALGNIQY
TRBV15	ATSREADRTQH
TRBV7-2	ASSLMTGGRDGYT
TRBV27	ASSLVRNTGELF
TRBV28	ASSWGGQPQH
TRBV7-9	ASSFDRGLGYGYT
TRBV19	ASSILGWAKSTGSNQPQH
TRBV27	ASSSGETVRGYT
TRBV20-1	SAVRGEGYT
TRBV12-2	ASRLAGIYNEQF
TRBV7-2	ASSLASRGDETEAF
TRBV14	ASSQGPSGNPYEQY
TRBV28	ASSSQVAGYGYT
TRBV7-8	ASSPARRFTDTQY
TRBV15	ATSREGSADTQY
TRBV13	ASSLGPGGPYEQY
TRBV29-1	SVTGQGGADTQY
TRBV5-6	ASSWGQGSHEQY
TRBV6-6	ASSYGVLENTEAF